This T cell receptor beta chain was recovered during a study of monozygotic twins with inflammatory bowel disease. General study results and limits: Among IBD patients, TCRbeta diversity (inverse Simpson) was lower than in healthy co-twins. Especially with disease activity, IBD patients had fewer clonotypes in common with others than healthy twins did.

CDR1 and CDR2 (germline): MGHDK, SYGVNS. The CDR3 has 14 amino acids. About this clonotype itself: What it binds is unknown.

Each TCR library used 3,500 to 4,500 ng of total RNA. TCRdb reanalyzed the 5' RACE reads and collapses them to one entry per CDR3 protein, without DNA. This sample contains more than 75,000 distinct CDR3 sequences. Whole blood that had not undergone T cell sorting provided the isolated total RNA. The clonotype was recovered from a human donor with ulcerative colitis or Crohn's disease, or a healthy co-twin of an affected twin (not recorded which). This rearrangement joins TRBV25-1 to TRBJ2-3. Sequencing was done on a sample of blood. This CDR3 reads CASSGVHLTDTQYF. The full variable domain, rest sourced from reference TRBV25-1 and TRBJ2-3, is EADIYQTPRYLVIGTGKKITLECSQTMGHDKMYWYQQDPGMELHLIHYSYGVNSTEKGDLSSESTVSRIRTEHFPLTLESARPSHTSQYLCASSGVHLTDTQYFGPGTRLTVL.